Shown below are 27 T cell receptor beta chains from a single sample sequenced in a study of CD8+ T cells in alopecia areata. Investigators isolated RNA and reverse transcribed it into cDNA to act as the sequencing template. Produced via immunoSEQ multiplex PCR; TCRdb's table is partial and in-frame only. The sample records under 200,000 clones, roughly 65% being singletons. The treatment denotes: oral pan-JAK inhibitor, 5-10 mg twice daily. This material consisted of CD4+ T cells sorted from blood, taken at week 4, from a patient treated with tofacitinib. These receptor sequences come from a human donor with alopecia areata.

This sequence joins TRBV7-2 and TRBJ1-4; TRBD1 matches 7 bases. V lost 3 bases and J lost 6; bases outside the gene matches: 7. The germline V gene encodes CDR1 SGHTA and CDR2 FQGNSA. The CDR3 is made up of 15 amino acids. CDR3 coding DNA: TGTGCCAGCAGCTTTCCTCAGGGGGTGGATGAAAAACTGTTTTTT. The encoded protein is CASSFPQGVDEKLFF.

The rearrangement links TRBV30 to TRBJ1-2, with a possible D match to TRBD1 (5 bases). The CDR3 extends over 13 amino acids. Germline V lookup: CDR1 GTSNPN, CDR2 SVGIG (reference sequence). Trimming removed 6 bases from V and 6 bases from J, with 17 bases in between. CDR3 residues: CACPTSAGNGYTF. CDR3 DNA: TGTGCCTGCCCAACCTCGGCAGGGAATGGCTACACCTTC.

V gene TRBV5-1 combines with J gene TRBJ1-1; D ambiguous. The CDR3 is 13 amino acids. In germline, CDR1 is SGHRS, CDR2 YFSETQ. The V end lost 3 bases, the J end lost 1 base, and 7 bases lay between the germline ends. CDR3 DNA: TGCGCCAGCAGCTACCACACGAACACTGAAGCTTTCTTT. Amino acids: CASSYHTNTEAFF. The entire variable domain, with the rest obtained from reference TRBV5-1 and TRBJ1-1, is as follows: KAGVTQTPRYLIKTRGQQVTLSCSPISGHRSVSWYQQTPGQGLQFLFEYFSETQRNKGNFPGRFSGRQFSNSRSEMNVSTLELGDSALYLCASSYHTNTEAFFGQGTRLTVV.

The chain uses TRBV11-1 and TRBJ2-5; 9 positions agree with TRBD2. The CDR3 extends over 15 amino acids. Germline CDR1 reads SGHAT; CDR2 reads FQDESV (reference sequence). V was pared by 5 bases and J by 4 bases, with 8 bases of the junction left unmatched. The CDR3 protein is CASSPSGAIGETQYF. The CDR3 DNA reads TGTGCCAGCAGCCCTAGCGGGGCGATCGGAGAGACCCAGTACTTC.

This clone came up a few times. The chain uses TRBV30 and TRBJ1-6; D unclear. Trimming stripped 5 bases from V and 5 bases from J, with 7 bases between. The CDR3 is made up of 12 amino acids. Germline CDR1 GTSNPN, CDR2 SVGIG (reference sequence). Written as DNA, the CDR3 is TGTGCCTGGGGACGGAATAATTCACCCCTCCACTTT. Its protein product is CAWGRNNSPLHF.

This clone has more than one count but fewer than ten. The rearrangement joins TRBV29-1 to TRBJ1-1; D unclear. The CDR3 loop spans 12 amino acids. Germline values: CDR1 SQVTM, CDR2 ANQGSEA. The CDR3 here is CSSGQPNTEAFF. The CDR3 DNA reads TGCAGTTCTGGGCAGCCGAACACTGAAGCTTTCTTT.

This clone was detected a few times. The chain couples TRBV13 to TRBJ2-7, with D possibly being TRBD2 (6 bases). The germline V and J ends were trimmed by 4 bases and 8 bases, with 18 bases remaining between them. The CDR3 runs to 14 residues. Germline loops: CDR1 PRHDT, CDR2 FYEKMQ (reference sequence). Here the CDR3 reads CASSWLAGSAQQYF. CDR3 sequence (DNA): TGTGCCAGCAGCTGGCTGGCGGGGTCCGCCCAGCAGTACTTC.

V usage is TRBV5-6 and J usage is TRBJ2-7; D ambiguous. The CDR3 is made up of 12 amino acids. Per the germline V gene, CDR1 is SGHDT and CDR2 is YYEEEE. Trimming left V 1 base short and J 10 bases short, with 12 bases between. The CDR3: CASSLKDADQYF. For the CDR3, the DNA is TGTGCCAGCAGCTTGAAGGACGCCGATCAGTACTTC.

CDR3 sequence: CASSSLGQGYYEQYF. CDR3 sequence (DNA): TGTGCCAGCAGCTCCTTGGGACAGGGGTACTACGAGCAGTACTTC. The chain joins TRBV11-2 to TRBJ2-7, with 10 positions matching TRBD1. In germline, CDR1 is SGHAT, CDR2 FQNNGV. The V gene end was trimmed by 4 bases and the J gene end by 3 bases; junction bases not matched to a gene: 6. This CDR3 comprises 15 residues.

A few counts support this clone. Other DNA sequences of this sample code for an identical CDR3. The chain carries TRBV7-9 and TRBJ1-1; no clear D. The CDR3 totals 13 residues. The ends were cut back, 0 bases at V and 1 base at J, with 3 bases in the middle. Germline V gives CDR1 SEHNR, CDR2 FQNEAQ (reference sequence). The CDR3 region is CASSLAQNTEAFF. In DNA form, the CDR3 reads TGTGCCAGCAGCTTAGCCCAGAACACTGAAGCTTTCTTT.

This clone was counted between two and nine times. V is TRBV11-2 and J is TRBJ2-7; no clear D. The V and J ends lost 4 bases and 2 bases respectively, with 12 bases between them. This CDR3 is 14 amino acids long. The germline V gene has CDR1 SGHAT and CDR2 FQNNGV. Written as DNA, the CDR3 is TGTGCCAGCAGCTCTGACACAAAGACCTACGAGCAGTACTTC. Amino acid sequence: CASSSDTKTYEQYF.

In its sample, this clone was seen a few times. The chain is built from TRBV9 and TRBJ1-6; tentatively, D is TRBD1 (5 bases). The CDR3 has 16 amino acids. V was shortened by 0 bases and J by 1 base, with 8 bases between the two germline ends. The germline V gene encodes CDR1 SGDLS and CDR2 YYNGEE. The CDR3 region is CASSVGGGSYNSPLHF. CDR3 in DNA: TGTGCCAGCAGCGTAGGTGGGGGATCCTATAATTCACCCCTCCACTTT.

Turning to this clone: Other DNA sequences of this sample code for an identical CDR3. This chain uses TRBV29-1 with TRBJ2-3, with 8 bases aligning to TRBD1. The CDR3 totals 12 residues. Germline CDR1 reads SQVTM; CDR2 reads ANQGSEA. The J segment lost 4 bases and the V segment lost 6 bases, leaving 3 bases of the junction unmatched. The CDR3 coding sequence is TGCAGCGTGTCAGGGGGCCCAGATACGCAGTATTTT. This codes for CSVSGGPDTQYF.

This rearrangement joins TRBV9 to TRBJ1-6; 7 bases agree with TRBD1. The CDR3 contains 14 residues. V shed 4 bases, J shed 4 bases, and the junction held 2 bases outside the gene matches. CDR1 SGDLS and CDR2 YYNGEE come from the germline V gene. The CDR3 DNA sequence: TGTGCCAGCAGCACACAGGGGTATAATTCACCCCTCCACTTT. This translates into CASSTQGYNSPLHF. The complete variable domain, with remaining parts taken from reference TRBV9 and TRBJ1-6, reads DSGVTQTPKHLITATGQRVTLRCSPRSGDLSVYWYQQSLDQGLQFLIQYYNGEERAKGNILERFSAQQFPDLHSELNLSSLELGDSALYFCASSTQGYNSPLHFGNGTRLTVT.

The chain joins TRBV6-5 to TRBJ2-4; D possibly matches TRBD1 or TRBD2 (5 bases each). The CDR3 consists of 13 residues. Deletions cut 4 bases from V and 8 bases from J, with 12 bases between. Germline-derived CDR1 and CDR2 are MNHEY and SVGAGI. The CDR3 spells CASSWDGADIQYF. DNA of the CDR3: TGTGCCAGCAGTTGGGACGGCGCGGACATTCAGTACTTC.

The chain employs TRBV30 and TRBJ1-6; no clear D. The CDR3 covers 12 residues. Germline assignment: CDR1 GTSNPN and CDR2 SVGIG (reference sequence). The germline V and J ends were trimmed by 0 bases and 15 bases, with 12 bases remaining between them. CDR3: CAWSVQLGNLHF. The CDR3 nucleotides are TGTGCCTGGAGTGTACAGTTAGGGAACCTCCACTTT.

This chain joins TRBV30 and TRBJ1-5; D might be TRBD1 (5 bases). V was clipped by 2 bases and J by 2 bases, with 10 bases between them. The CDR3 consists of 14 residues. Germline V gene data show CDR1 as GTSNPN and CDR2 as SVGIG (reference sequence). In DNA form, the CDR3 reads TGTGCCTGGAGTTTGGGGGGGGGCAATCAGCCCCAGCATTTT. It yields the protein CAWSLGGGNQPQHF.

The genes are TRBV6-6 and TRBJ1-1; tentative D call: TRBD1 (5 bases). Germline CDR1 is MNHNY and CDR2 is SVGAGI (reference sequence). V was cut by 6 bases and J by 0 bases, with 11 bases left in between. CDR3 length: 14 residues. CDR3 DNA: TGTGCCAGCAGCTGGGGACTCCTGAACACTGAAGCTTTCTTT. This codes for CASSWGLLNTEAFF.

The rearrangement uses TRBV7-9 and TRBJ2-5, with D perhaps given as TRBD1 or TRBD2 (5 bases each). Gene TRBJ2-7 matches the end of the DNA better, so the J call may be wrong. The CDR3 spans 17 residues. Germline V CDR1 and CDR2: SEHNR, FQNEAQ (reference sequence). This CDR3 is CASSYPAGTPSSYEQYF. The CDR3 nucleotides are TGTGCCAGCAGCTACCCCGCCGGGACGCCCAGCTCCTACGAGCAGTACTTC.

Comment on this clone: Other DNA sequences from this sample encode an identical CDR3 as well. This rearrangement joins TRBV2 to TRBJ2-7, with TRBD1 matching 9 bases. Germline CDR1 reads SNHLY; CDR2 reads FYNNEI. V was pared by 6 bases and J by 4 bases, with 1 base of the junction left unmatched. The CDR3 totals 12 residues. CDR3 nucleotide sequence: TGTGCCAGCAGGGACAGGGGATACGAGCAGTACTTC. Protein sequence: CASRDRGYEQYF.

The gene calls are TRBV25-1 and TRBJ2-7; D perhaps matches TRBD2 (6 bases). The V and J ends lost 2 bases and 7 bases respectively, with 12 bases between them. Germline V gene lookup returns CDR1 MGHDK and CDR2 SYGVNS. CDR3 length: 13 residues. The CDR3 DNA is TGTGCCAGCAGTGAAGGAGGGCACGGTGAGCAGTACTTC. Translation gives CASSEGGHGEQYF.

The chain links TRBV30 to TRBJ1-6, with D unclear. Trimming left V 1 base short and J 9 bases short, with 7 bases between. The CDR3 length is 12 residues. In germline, CDR1 is GTSNPN, CDR2 SVGIG (reference sequence). For the CDR3, the DNA is TGTGCCTGGAGTGGACAAGCTTCACCCCTCCACTTT. It is translated as CAWSGQASPLHF. The complete variable domain, with remaining parts taken from reference TRBV30 and TRBJ1-6, reads SQTIHQWPATLVQPVGSPLSLECTVEGTSNPNLYWYRQAAGRGLQLLFYSVGIGQISSEVPQNLSASRPQDRQFILSSKKLLLSDSGFYLCAWSGQASPLHFGNGTRLTVT.

This clone occurred once. This chain uses TRBV5-1 with TRBJ1-4; D ambiguous. Germline V gene lookup returns CDR1 SGHRS and CDR2 YFSETQ. V was cut by 0 bases and J by 5 bases, with 5 bases left in between. The CDR3 is made up of 13 amino acids. CDR3 protein: CASSLGRNEKLFF. The CDR3 DNA follows: TGCGCCAGCAGCTTGGGGAGAAATGAAAAACTGTTTTTT.

The V call is TRBV2, the J call TRBJ2-5; TRBD2 aligns across 10 bases. The trim removed 7 bases at V and 3 bases at J, leaving 5 bases unmatched. Germline V gene lookup returns CDR1 SNHLY and CDR2 FYNNEI. There are 14 residues in the CDR3. The CDR3: CASKKLAGKETQYF. In DNA, the CDR3 is TGTGCCAGCAAGAAACTAGCGGGGAAAGAGACCCAGTACTTC.

The chain couples TRBV30 to TRBJ1-2; D not resolved. The CDR3 extends over 15 amino acids. CDR1 GTSNPN and CDR2 SVGIG come from the germline V gene (reference sequence). V dropped 5 bases and J dropped 4 bases, with 20 bases sitting between them. The CDR3, as DNA: TGTGCCTGGGGTAACGTGAGGACCCACGGCTATGGCTACACCTTC. Protein sequence: CAWGNVRTHGYGYTF.

V and J are TRBV27 and TRBJ2-1; TRBD2 agrees at 9 bases. The J segment lost 5 bases and the V segment lost 5 bases, leaving 7 bases of the junction unmatched. There are 15 residues in the CDR3. In germline, CDR1 is MNHEY, CDR2 SMNVEV (reference sequence). The CDR3 region is CASSPVAGGNNEQFF. In DNA, the CDR3 is TGTGCCAGCAGTCCCGTTGCGGGGGGGAACAATGAGCAGTTCTTC.

The rearrangement uses TRBV5-1 and TRBJ2-6; no clear D. Trimming removed 7 bases from V and 2 bases from J, with 10 bases in between. This CDR3 is built from 14 residues. Germline V CDR1 and CDR2: SGHRS, YFSETQ. The CDR3: CASHVGTGANVLTF. CDR3 bases: TGCGCCAGCCACGTGGGTACTGGGGCCAACGTCCTGACTTTC. Full variable domain (missing parts from reference TRBV5-1 and TRBJ2-6): KAGVTQTPRYLIKTRGQQVTLSCSPISGHRSVSWYQQTPGQGLQFLFEYFSETQRNKGNFPGRFSGRQFSNSRSEMNVSTLELGDSALYLCASHVGTGANVLTFGAGSRLTVL.